This TCR beta chain emerged from a study of pediatric ulcerative colitis (dated by TCRdb to the late 2010s). Regarding the study in general: Pancolitis was present in several ulcerative colitis patients and left-sided colitis in two, and histology consistent with ulcerative colitis was found in all of these patients. Using the Pediatric Ulcerative Colitis Activity Index, a couple of patients were classed as having mild disease, four as having moderate disease and three as having acute severe colitis. From nine newly diagnosed, treatment-naive pediatric ulcerative colitis patients and a few non-IBD control children, paired blood and rectal samples were collected.

Through the immunoSEQ TRB Survey service, multiplex V and J primers were used to amplify rearranged CDR3 beta regions from genomic DNA. Survey-level sequencing depth of up to 500,000 reads per sample was used to keep depth equal across samples. Libraries were purified and pooled, and sequencing was performed on Illumina technology. On the authors' methods: immunoSEQ online tools were used for productive clonality, sample overlap, pairwise scatters, CDR3 beta length, V/D/J gene usage and productiveness. Calculated diversity was the number of unique rearrangements divided by total templates times 100; Shannon and Simpson indices were also computed. Principal component analysis used the R prcomp function and ggbiplot package on Z-score normalized data. Morisita's index was used to quantify the clonal overlap between blood and rectum within each subject. This immuneACCESS table, as held by TCRdb, lists in-frame sequences with V and J called but not all clones. Of the missing ones, under half trace to an unresolved V gene in checked studies; the others have no known cause. That table gives V, J and clone size, and the DNA gave D and trimming. Recorded for this sample are roughly 10,000 clones; approximately 88% of them occurred a single time. Of the sample, 6.5% to 8.5% is held by the ten largest clones.

The full study reports these points: With only a handful of individuals, the healthy control group was small. Clonal overlap between a subject's own blood and rectum was significantly greater in ulcerative colitis patients than in controls, which suggests more T cell trafficking to inflamed tissue. Rectal repertoire features separated controls, mild-moderate and acute severe colitis patients; acute severe colitis showed reduced rectal diversity due to clonal expansions. A couple of rectal CDR3 clonotypes were found in every ulcerative colitis patient but in no control. For technical reasons, blood samples from a couple of patients gave substantially fewer templates, and these samples were excluded from the blood-rectal overlap analysis. Because repertoires were derived from total lymphocyte DNA, patterns in rare subsets such as regulatory T cells may not have been reflected.

Before the diagnostic colonoscopy, none of the ulcerative colitis patients had been given immunosuppressive medication. A blood sample was drawn at the time of the colonoscopy. The Wizard kit (Promega) was used to extract genomic DNA from blood and intestinal samples. CDR1 and CDR2, per the germline V gene, are MDHEN and SYDVKM. V is shortened by 5 bases, J by 7 bases, and the region joining them spans 14 bases. Inclusive of both ends, the CDR3 amounts to 13 amino acids. The DNA shown is the 39-base CDR3, in frame from base 1. Regarding this clone: Its antigen remains undetermined. This CDR3 fails to terminate in the conserved phenylalanine or tryptophan, so it likely reflects a read error.

Sequenced input: blood. The clonotype was recovered from a girl aged 5-17 years with moderate ulcerative colitis. The rearrangement combines TRBV28 with TRBJ1-2; no D gene call is confident. The nucleotide sequence reads TGTGCCAGCAGTAGAGGACGGGAGAGTGGCTACACCCTC. This encodes CASSRGRESGYTL.